Here is one T cell receptor beta chain with its context. What it recognizes is unknown. These data originate in a study of T cells in tumors after PD-1 blockade. Study-level information: A subset received ongoing vismodegib 150 mg daily alongside anti-PD-1 therapy. Whole-study findings and limits: About 41% of tumor TCR clonotypes were also found in blood.

Trimming shortened V by 0 bases and J by 8 bases, and 17 bases separated the two germline ends. The germline gives CDR1 GTSNPN, CDR2 SVGIG (reference sequence). This CDR3 has 16 amino acids. The repertoire was sequenced with immunoSEQ multiplex PCR; TCRdb's copy has only in-frame clones and lacks some. The sample yields 40,000 to 55,000 clones, nearly 80% seen once. The chain couples TRBV30 to TRBJ1-6; D is unclear. Sequenced here: PBMCs, sampled before anti-PD-1 treatment. This receptor was obtained from a human donor with basal cell carcinoma. CDR3 residues: CAWSVRAGVGDSPLHF. In DNA, the CDR3 is TGTGCCTGGAGTGTACGGGCCGGCGTAGGCGATTCACCCCTCCACTTT. The variable domain in full, with the rest retrieved from reference TRBV30 and TRBJ1-6, is SQTIHQWPATLVQPVGSPLSLECTVEGTSNPNLYWYRQAAGRGLQLLFYSVGIGQISSEVPQNLSASRPQDRQFILSSKKLLLSDSGFYLCAWSVRAGVGDSPLHFGNGTRLTVT.